This T cell receptor (beta chain) was recorded in a study of T cells in tuberculosis. Turning to the study itself: The T cells targeted glucose monomycolate, a mycobacterial lipid, via CD1B. IGRA-negative adolescents, IGRA-positive adolescents with latent tuberculosis and adults with active tuberculosis formed this South African cohort. General study results and limits: Selection depended on which cryopreserved specimens were available. The TCR-beta difference was not significant; alpha differences partly reflected length.

Measured with immunoSEQ multiplex PCR; TCRdb has only the in-frame clones, and not every one. The data show about 41,000 clones, with 95% seen just once and 3.5% to 4.5% held by the top ten. The V and J ends lost 4 bases and 5 bases, in that order; junction bases with no gene match: 6. In germline, CDR1 is SGHDT, CDR2 YYEEEE. This CDR3 is built from 14 residues. Notes on this clone: Its antigen remains unidentified.

The receptor was isolated from a donor under 30 with latent tuberculosis or without tuberculosis infection. Source material: PBMCs. The rearrangement joins TRBV5-6 to TRBJ2-5; 9 bases agree with TRBD1. CDR3 loop: CASSGTGTVETQYF. DNA of the CDR3: TGTGCCAGCAGCGGGACAGGGACCGTGGAGACCCAGTACTTC.